This T cell receptor beta chain was identified during a study of T cell repertoires in cytomegalovirus infection. Study as a whole: Recently identified HLA-C-restricted CMV epitopes and well-studied HLA-B-restricted CMV epitopes were used by the study. Matching HLA type, along with CMV infection, was indicated by public TCR beta signatures.

One entry per CDR3 protein results from TCRdb running MiXCR on the reads. The data contain around 900,000 distinct CDR3 sequences, 30% to 40% of them singletons. Comments on this clonotype: Antigen unknown.

In germline, CDR1 is MNHEY, CDR2 SVGAGI. The CDR3 loop spans 14 amino acids. The V end lost 2 bases, the J end lost 6 bases, and 14 bases lay between the germline ends. This chain links TRBV6-5 with TRBJ2-7, with D perhaps matching TRBD2 (6 bases). The starting material was cultured CD8+ T cells from PBMCs, obtained from culture after CMV antigen stimulation. The sequence was obtained from a human donor in good health (CMV status not recorded). Some clones in this sample may be carry-over from other donors' samples. CDR3 sequence (DNA): TGTGCCAGCAGTTACGGCCAGCGGGTCGGCGAGCAGTACTTC. This codes for CASSYGQRVGEQYF.